These 30 T cell receptor beta chains came from one sample sequenced in a study of T cells in Graves' hyperthyroidism and ophthalmopathy. Amplification of TCR beta CDR3 regions was performed using RNA transcripts as template. RT-PCR in the first round (using the HTBI primer set) targeted the TCR CDR3. TCRdb reprocessed the multiplex PCR reads with MiXCR, giving one entry per CDR3 protein. Of approximately 360,000 distinct CDR3 sequences in the sample, roughly 25% were seen once. Sequenced input: blood. Every receptor here comes from a man in his fifties with Graves' hyperthyroidism.

The J gene is TRBJ2-7, the V gene TRBV9; 7 bases map to TRBD2. The CDR3 consists of 15 residues. With 3 bases clipped from V and 2 bases from J, the junction kept 8 bases outside the gene matches. From germline, CDR1 is SGDLS and CDR2 YYNGEE. CDR3 DNA sequence: TGTGCCAGCAGCGGTAGTGCGGGAGCAACCTACGAGCAGTACTTC. As protein: CASSGSAGATYEQYF.

The chain's CDR3 is CASSFRGTGVWSEKLFF. The CDR3, as DNA: TGTGCCAGCAGCTTCCGCGGGACAGGGGTTTGGAGTGAAAAACTGTTTTTT. This sequence joins TRBV5-6 and TRBJ1-4; 10 bases line up with TRBD1. Germline assignment: CDR1 SGHDT and CDR2 YYEEEE. The CDR3 loop spans 17 amino acids. V trimming: 2 bases; J trimming: 7 bases; junction bases outside the gene matches: 11.

This clonotype was picked up a small number of times. The chain is built from TRBV20-1 and TRBJ2-3; 7 bases fit TRBD1. Looked up from germline, CDR1 is DFQATT and CDR2 is SNEGSKA (reference sequence). CDR3 length: 13 residues. Trimming took 1 base from V and 5 from J; bases not matched to a gene: 3. This chain's CDR3 is CSARGAGGDTQYF. The CDR3 bases are TGCAGTGCTAGAGGGGCAGGGGGAGATACGCAGTATTTT.

This clonotype was seen repeatedly, ten times or more. This chain links TRBV6-1 with TRBJ1-1; TRBD1 matches at 8 bases. CDR1 and CDR2 from the germline V gene are MNHNS and SASEGT. The CDR3 totals 17 residues. Unmatched junction bases numbered 12, after V lost 5 bases and J lost 1 base. CDR3 DNA sequence: TGTGCCAGCAGTTCCGGACAGGGTGGTTTTGGGAACACTGAAGCTTTCTTT. Translated, it gives CASSSGQGGFGNTEAFF.

There are a few counts of this clonotype. The chain employs TRBV6-1 and TRBJ2-6, with D unclear. The CDR3 extends over 17 amino acids. Per germline, CDR1 MNHNS and CDR2 SASEGT. V was shortened by 2 bases and J by 0 bases, with 11 bases between the two germline ends. The CDR3: CASSEYLLGSGANVLTF. CDR3 DNA: TGTGCCAGCAGTGAATACCTGTTAGGCTCTGGGGCCAACGTCCTGACTTTC.

This clonotype was seen more than once but under ten times. The chain employs TRBV20-1 and TRBJ2-3, with 7 bases that match TRBD2. Germline V lookup: CDR1 DFQATT, CDR2 SNEGSKA (reference sequence). V lost 6 bases and J lost 5; bases outside the gene matches: 14. This CDR3 comprises 15 residues. The CDR3 region is CSAPRARESGDTQYF. Written as DNA, the CDR3 is TGCAGTGCCCCCCGGGCGCGGGAGTCGGGAGATACGCAGTATTTT.

A word on this clonotype: Being one base from a much bigger clone, this may be a read error. The chain joins TRBV20-1 to TRBJ2-3, with TRBD2 matching over 10 bases. The CDR3 is made up of 14 amino acids. Germline V lookup: CDR1 DFQATT, CDR2 SNEGSKA (reference sequence). The CDR3 coding sequence is TGCAGTGCTGGACTAGCGGTGGGCACAGATGCGCAGTATTTT. This gives the protein CSAGLAVGTDAQYF.

The V and J genes are TRBV3-1 and TRBJ2-1; 7 bases fit TRBD1. The V gene end was trimmed by 0 bases and the J gene end by 9 bases; junction bases not matched to a gene: 8. CDR1 is LGHDT and CDR2 is YNNKEL in the germline V gene (reference sequence). This CDR3 comprises 15 residues. The CDR3 bases are TGTGCCAGCAGCCAAGATCCCGGACAGGTCGGTGAGCAGTTCTTC. Protein sequence: CASSQDPGQVGEQFF.

This rearrangement joins TRBV5-1 to TRBJ2-7; D perhaps matches TRBD2 (7 bases). The CDR3 is made up of 15 amino acids. From germline, CDR1 is SGHRS and CDR2 YFSETQ. Trimming took 6 bases from V and 3 from J, leaving 19 bases between them. The DNA for the CDR3 is TGCGCCAGCACTAGGTTCTCGGGGGGCGACTACGAGCAGTACTTC. Its translation is CASTRFSGGDYEQYF.

The chain uses TRBV20-1 and TRBJ2-5; weak D call: TRBD1 (5 bases). Trimming shortened V by 5 bases and J by 0 bases, and 16 bases separated the two germline ends. Germline V gives CDR1 DFQATT, CDR2 SNEGSKA (reference sequence). This CDR3 region has 15 residues. CDR3: CSAGQGQVYQETQYF. CDR3 bases: TGCAGTGCTGGGCAGGGCCAAGTGTACCAAGAGACCCAGTACTTC.

This clonotype showed up just a few times. The rearrangement joins TRBV7-8 to TRBJ2-1; D is unclear. Trimming shortened V by 3 bases and J by 6 bases, and 9 bases separated the two germline ends. The CDR3 runs 13 residues. The germline gives CDR1 SGHVS, CDR2 FQNEAQ. Here the CDR3 reads CASSLIRSNEQFF. CDR3 nucleotides: TGTGCCAGCAGCTTGATCAGATCCAATGAGCAGTTCTTC.

A few counts support this clonotype. The rearrangement uses TRBV6-5 and TRBJ2-7; D is perhaps TRBD2 (5 bases). Germline-derived CDR1 and CDR2 are MNHEY and SVGAGI. The CDR3 spans 15 residues. Trimming stripped 2 bases from V and 2 bases from J, with 13 bases between. DNA of the CDR3: TGTGCCAGCAGTTACGATGACAAGCGGACCTACGAGCAGTACTTC. This encodes CASSYDDKRTYEQYF.

J is TRBJ2-3 and V is TRBV12-3 or TRBV12-4; TRBD1 agrees at 9 bases. CDR3 length: 16 residues. V was clipped by 1 base and J by 4 bases; unmatched bases: 6. The CDR3 coding sequence is TGTGCCAGCAGTTTAGGACTGACAGGGGGAGCAGATACGCAGTATTTT. Its protein product is CASSLGLTGGADTQYF.

This clonotype was detected only a few times. This rearrangement joins TRBV7-9 to TRBJ2-2, with 14 positions matching TRBD2. V dropped 7 bases and J dropped 5; count of bases not matched to a gene: 12. The CDR3 contains 18 residues. Germline-derived CDR1 and CDR2 are SEHNR and FQNEAQ (reference sequence). CDR3 in amino acids: CASTDLGLAGVVTGELFF. DNA of the CDR3: TGTGCCAGCACCGACTTGGGACTAGCGGGAGTCGTGACCGGGGAGCTGTTTTTT.

There are a few counts of this clonotype. The chain joins TRBV11-1 to TRBJ2-5; D gene ambiguous. Between the trimmed V and J ends, which lost 5 bases and 3 bases, there was a span of 13 bases. Germline lookup yields CDR1 SGHAT and CDR2 FQDESV (reference sequence). CDR3 length: 14 amino acids. DNA for the CDR3: TGTGCCAGCAGCCCCCCGGAAGGGAAAGAGACCCAGTACTTC. Residues: CASSPPEGKETQYF.

This clonotype occurred a few times. The chain has TRBV12-3 or TRBV12-4 and TRBJ1-1; D might be TRBD1 (6 bases). This CDR3 is built from 13 residues. Trimming cost V 5 bases and J 6 bases, with 13 bases left between them. The chain's CDR3 is CASSPAGASEAFF. The CDR3 bases are TGTGCCAGCAGTCCTGCGGGGGCGTCTGAAGCTTTCTTT.

The chain links TRBV5-1 to TRBJ2-2; D not resolved. CDR3 length equals 14 residues. CDR1 and CDR2 from the germline V gene are SGHRS and YFSETQ. V dropped 0 bases and J dropped 6 bases, with 9 bases sitting between them. CDR3: CASSLGGPPGELFF. The CDR3 DNA follows: TGCGCCAGCAGCTTGGGTGGGCCTCCCGGGGAGCTGTTTTTT.

This clonotype was observed at least ten times. The V call is TRBV6-6, the J call TRBJ2-5; 7 positions agree with TRBD1. J gave up 5 bases and V 0 bases, and 9 bases lay outside the gene matches. The CDR3 runs 16 residues. CDR1 and CDR2 from the germline V gene are MNHNY and SVGAGI (reference sequence). The CDR3 sequence is CASSYSTGNLVETQYF. Written as DNA, the CDR3 is TGTGCCAGCAGTTACTCGACAGGGAATCTTGTGGAGACCCAGTACTTC.

The chain couples TRBV14 to TRBJ2-7, with D hard to call. The CDR3 is 14 amino acids. V was clipped by 0 bases and J by 2 bases, with 8 bases between them. CDR1 and CDR2 from the germline V gene are SGHDN and FVKESK. CDR3 coding DNA: TGTGCCAGCAGCCAAGAAGAGAAAGCCTACGAGCAGTACTTC. Amino acid sequence: CASSQEEKAYEQYF.

Written as DNA, the CDR3 is TGTGCCAGCAGACAGGGATACTATGGCTACACCTTC. As protein: CASRQGYYGYTF. The chain recombines TRBV4-2 with TRBJ1-2; TRBD1 might be the D (6 bases). The germline V gene encodes CDR1 LGHNA and CDR2 YNFKEQ. The CDR3 has 12 amino acids. The V and J ends lost 6 bases and 3 bases respectively, with 8 bases between them.

This clonotype was recorded a few times. The V call is TRBV12-3 or TRBV12-4, the J call TRBJ2-7; D remains unclear. The length of the CDR3 is 15 residues. V was cut by 0 bases and J by 3 bases, with 12 bases left in between. This CDR3 reads CASSLAVQRNYEQYF. The CDR3 coding sequence is TGTGCCAGCAGTTTAGCGGTACAGCGTAACTACGAGCAGTACTTC.

There are a few counts of this clonotype. V gene TRBV6-1 combines with J gene TRBJ2-1; 9 bases are shared with TRBD2. With 4 bases clipped from V and 4 bases from J, the junction kept 2 bases outside the gene matches. Looked up from germline, CDR1 is MNHNS and CDR2 is SASEGT. This CDR3 region has 14 residues. This CDR3 is CASSGTSAYNEQFF. CDR3 bases: TGTGCCAGCAGTGGGACTAGCGCTTACAATGAGCAGTTCTTC.

This chain connects TRBV29-1 to TRBJ2-7; D ambiguous. The V gene's germline CDR1 is SQVTM and CDR2 ANQGSEA. CDR3 length equals 11 residues. The V end lost 4 bases, the J end lost 2 bases, and 6 bases lay between the germline ends. The CDR3 region is CSVGQTYEQYF. DNA of the CDR3: TGCAGCGTTGGTCAAACCTACGAGCAGTACTTC.

As DNA, the CDR3 is TGTGCCAGCAGTTTGGACAGCGGGAACACTGAAGCTTTCTTT. Amino acids: CASSLDSGNTEAFF. The chain joins TRBV12-3 or TRBV12-4 to TRBJ1-1; TRBD1 might be the D (6 bases). This CDR3 has 14 residues. The V gene lost 3 bases and the J gene lost 1 base, with 9 bases spanning the gap.

This clonotype was seen a handful of times. The J gene is TRBJ2-1, the V gene TRBV12-5, with 7 bases lining up with TRBD2. The ends lost 6 bases at V and 1 base at J; junction bases unmatched: 3. The CDR3 runs to 14 residues. Germline V gene lookup returns CDR1 LGHNT and CDR2 FRNRAP. The CDR3 spells CASGRGGSYNEQFF. CDR3 in DNA: TGTGCTAGTGGACGGGGAGGGTCCTACAATGAGCAGTTCTTC.

This clonotype was counted between two and nine times. J is TRBJ2-5 and V is TRBV29-1; D is unclear. Trimming took off 4 bases at V and 2 bases at J, with 8 bases between the two ends. The CDR3 runs 12 residues. The germline CDR1 and CDR2 sequences are SQVTM and ANQGSEA. This CDR3 reads CSVARKQETQYF. CDR3 bases: TGCAGCGTTGCTAGGAAACAAGAGACCCAGTACTTC.

This clonotype was counted only a few times. The chain links TRBV7-3 to TRBJ2-7; D ambiguous. CDR1 and CDR2 (germline): SGHTA, FQGTGA. CDR3 length equals 13 residues. The V end lost 6 bases, the J end lost 4 bases, and 13 bases lay between the germline ends. The CDR3 nucleotides are TGTGCCAGCAGTCTTCAACGAGGTTACGAGCAGTACTTC. Protein product: CASSLQRGYEQYF.

A few counts support this clonotype. J is TRBJ1-2 and V is TRBV11-1, with 7 bases that match TRBD1. V lost 5 bases, J lost 7 bases, and 7 bases stayed unmatched. Germline CDR1 SGHAT, CDR2 FQDESV (reference sequence). The CDR3 is 13 residues long. The CDR3 sequence: CASSADRAGGYTF. In DNA, the CDR3 is TGTGCCAGCAGCGCCGACAGGGCTGGTGGCTACACCTTC.

DNA for the CDR3: TGTGCCAGCAGTGTCGGGGAGCGGGTCGTAGCCAAAAACATTCAGTACTTC. Protein product: CASSVGERVVAKNIQYF. V gene TRBV2 combines with J gene TRBJ2-4; a weak D match, TRBD2 (6 bases). With 4 bases removed from V and 0 bases from J, the gap between germline ends came to 16 bases. The CDR3 is made up of 17 amino acids. CDR1 and CDR2 from the germline V gene are SNHLY and FYNNEI.

This clonotype occurred a few times. The rearrangement joins TRBV6-1 to TRBJ1-2, with a possible D match to TRBD1 (6 bases). Trimming shortened V by 6 bases and J by 4 bases, and 27 bases separated the two germline ends. This CDR3 contains 18 residues. CDR1 is MNHNS and CDR2 is SASEGT in the germline V gene. The CDR3, as DNA: TGTGCCAGCAGGAGGGAGGTGGGACAAGTACCTTCCGGCTATGGCTACACCTTC. It specifies CASRREVGQVPSGYGYTF.